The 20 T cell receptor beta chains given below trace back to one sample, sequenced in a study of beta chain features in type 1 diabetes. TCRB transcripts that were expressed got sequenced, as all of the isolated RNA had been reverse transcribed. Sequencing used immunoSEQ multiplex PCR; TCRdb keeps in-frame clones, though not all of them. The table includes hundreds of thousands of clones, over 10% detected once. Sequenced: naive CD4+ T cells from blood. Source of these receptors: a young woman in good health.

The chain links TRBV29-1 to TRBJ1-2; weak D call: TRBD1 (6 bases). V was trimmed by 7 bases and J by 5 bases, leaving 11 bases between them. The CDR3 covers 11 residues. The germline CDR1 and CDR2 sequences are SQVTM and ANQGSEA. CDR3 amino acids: CSAARGYGYTF. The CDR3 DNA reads TGCAGCGCCGCCAGGGGTTATGGCTACACCTTC. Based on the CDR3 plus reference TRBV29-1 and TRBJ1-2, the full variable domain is SAVISQKPSRDICQRGTSLTIQCQVDSQVTMMFWYRQQPGQSLTLIATANQGSEATYESGFVIDKFPISRPNLTFSTLTVSNMSPEDSSIYLCSAARGYGYTFGSGTRLTVV.

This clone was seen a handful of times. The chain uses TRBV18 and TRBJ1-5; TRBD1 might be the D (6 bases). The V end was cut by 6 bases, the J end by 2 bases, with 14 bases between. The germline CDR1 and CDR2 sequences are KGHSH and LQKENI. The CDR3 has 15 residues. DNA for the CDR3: TGTGCCAGCTCGCAGGGGAGGATGGGCAATCAGCCCCAGCATTTT. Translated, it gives CASSQGRMGNQPQHF.

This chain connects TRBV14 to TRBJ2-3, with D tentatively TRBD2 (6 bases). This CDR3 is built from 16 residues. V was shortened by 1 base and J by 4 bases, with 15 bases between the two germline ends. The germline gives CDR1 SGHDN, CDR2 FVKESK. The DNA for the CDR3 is TGTGCCAGCAGCCAAGGGCGCCGAGGGGAGGCAGATACGCAGTATTTT. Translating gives CASSQGRRGEADTQYF.

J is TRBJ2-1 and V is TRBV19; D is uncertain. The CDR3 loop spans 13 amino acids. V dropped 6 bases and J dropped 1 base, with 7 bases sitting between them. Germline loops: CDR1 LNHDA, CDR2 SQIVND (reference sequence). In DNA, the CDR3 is TGTGCCAGTAGGAAGACTTCCTACAATGAGCAGTTCTTC. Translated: CASRKTSYNEQFF.

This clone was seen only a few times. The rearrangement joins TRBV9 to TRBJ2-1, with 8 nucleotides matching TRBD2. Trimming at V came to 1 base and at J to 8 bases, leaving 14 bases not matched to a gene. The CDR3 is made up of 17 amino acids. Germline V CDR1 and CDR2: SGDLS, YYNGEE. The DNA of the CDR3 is TGTGCCAGCAGCGTACTAGGGGGGACTAGAAGGCATGATGAGCAGTTCTTC. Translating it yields CASSVLGGTRRHDEQFF.

This CDR3 is CASSHGAVANTGELFF. CDR3 in DNA: TGCGCCAGCAGCCACGGAGCGGTCGCGAACACCGGGGAGCTGTTTTTT. The chain uses TRBV4-1 and TRBJ2-2, with TRBD2 as a possible D gene (5 bases). This CDR3 is 16 amino acids long. Germline V gene data show CDR1 as MGHRA and CDR2 as YSYEKL. V shed 3 bases and J shed 0 bases, with 11 bases lying between them.

Here the CDR3 reads CASSPSTDGRTYNEQFF. In DNA form, the CDR3 reads TGTGCCAGCAGCCCATCCACGGACGGGCGGACCTACAATGAGCAGTTCTTC. This sequence joins TRBV9 and TRBJ2-1, with D unclear. The CDR3 is 17 residues long. The V and J ends lost 4 bases and 2 bases respectively, with 19 bases between them. From germline, CDR1 is SGDLS and CDR2 YYNGEE.

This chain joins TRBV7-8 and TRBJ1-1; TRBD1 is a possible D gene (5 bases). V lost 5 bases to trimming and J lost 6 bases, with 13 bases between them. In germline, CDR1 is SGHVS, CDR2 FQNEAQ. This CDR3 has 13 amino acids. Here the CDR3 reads CASSRRVLAEAFF. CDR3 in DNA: TGTGCCAGCAGCCGCAGGGTTTTGGCTGAAGCTTTCTTT.

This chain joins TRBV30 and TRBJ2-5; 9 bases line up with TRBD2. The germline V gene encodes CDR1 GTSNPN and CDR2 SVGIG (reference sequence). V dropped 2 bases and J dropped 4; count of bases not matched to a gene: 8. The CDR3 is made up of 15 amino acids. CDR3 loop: CAWSRPRSGRETQYF. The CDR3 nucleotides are TGTGCCTGGAGTCGCCCCCGTAGCGGGAGAGAGACCCAGTACTTC. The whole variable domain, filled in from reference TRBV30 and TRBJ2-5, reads SQTIHQWPATLVQPVGSPLSLECTVEGTSNPNLYWYRQAAGRGLQLLFYSVGIGQISSEVPQNLSASRPQDRQFILSSKKLLLSDSGFYLCAWSRPRSGRETQYFGPGTRLLVL.

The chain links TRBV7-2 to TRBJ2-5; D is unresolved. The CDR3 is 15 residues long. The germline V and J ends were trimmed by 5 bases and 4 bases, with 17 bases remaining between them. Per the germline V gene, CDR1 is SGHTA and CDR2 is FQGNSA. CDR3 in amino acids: CASSPPPGFGETQYF. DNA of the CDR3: TGTGCCAGCAGCCCACCCCCCGGGTTCGGAGAGACCCAGTACTTC.

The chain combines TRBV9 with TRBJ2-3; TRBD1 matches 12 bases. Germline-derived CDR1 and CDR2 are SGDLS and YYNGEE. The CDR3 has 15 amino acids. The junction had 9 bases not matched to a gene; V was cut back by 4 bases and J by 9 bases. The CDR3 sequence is CASSLAGTGGNTQYF. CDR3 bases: TGTGCCAGCAGCTTAGCCGGGACAGGGGGCAACACGCAGTATTTT.

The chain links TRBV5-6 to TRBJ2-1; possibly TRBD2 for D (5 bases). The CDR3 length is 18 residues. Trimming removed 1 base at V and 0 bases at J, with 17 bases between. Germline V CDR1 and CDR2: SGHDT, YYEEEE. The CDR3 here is CASSLLGGRLPSYNEQFF. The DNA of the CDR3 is TGTGCCAGCAGCTTGTTAGGAGGTCGGCTTCCCTCCTACAATGAGCAGTTCTTC.

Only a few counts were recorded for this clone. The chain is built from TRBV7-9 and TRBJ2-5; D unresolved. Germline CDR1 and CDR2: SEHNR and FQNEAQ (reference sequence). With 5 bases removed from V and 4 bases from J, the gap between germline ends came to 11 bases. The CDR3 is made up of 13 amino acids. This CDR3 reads CASSVRRTETQYF. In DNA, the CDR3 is TGTGCCAGCAGCGTACGACGAACAGAGACCCAGTACTTC.

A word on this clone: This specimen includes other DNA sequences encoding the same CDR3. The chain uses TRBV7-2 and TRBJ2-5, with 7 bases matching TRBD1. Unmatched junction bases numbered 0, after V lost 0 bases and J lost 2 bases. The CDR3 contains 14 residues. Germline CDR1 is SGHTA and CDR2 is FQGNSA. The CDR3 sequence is CASSLAGQQETQYF. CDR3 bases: TGTGCCAGCAGCTTAGCGGGACAGCAAGAGACCCAGTACTTC.

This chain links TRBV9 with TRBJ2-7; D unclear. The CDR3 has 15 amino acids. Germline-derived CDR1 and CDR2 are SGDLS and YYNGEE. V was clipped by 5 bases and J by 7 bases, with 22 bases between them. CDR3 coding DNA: TGTGCCAGCAGTCCCGCGGAGACTCCACCGCGTGAGCAGTACTTC. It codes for CASSPAETPPREQYF.

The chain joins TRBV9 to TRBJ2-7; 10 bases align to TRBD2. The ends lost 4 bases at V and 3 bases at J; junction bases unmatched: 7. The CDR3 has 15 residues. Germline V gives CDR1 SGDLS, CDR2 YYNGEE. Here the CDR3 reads CASSPHSSGSYEQYF. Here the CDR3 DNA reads TGTGCCAGCAGCCCTCACTCTAGCGGGAGCTACGAGCAGTACTTC.

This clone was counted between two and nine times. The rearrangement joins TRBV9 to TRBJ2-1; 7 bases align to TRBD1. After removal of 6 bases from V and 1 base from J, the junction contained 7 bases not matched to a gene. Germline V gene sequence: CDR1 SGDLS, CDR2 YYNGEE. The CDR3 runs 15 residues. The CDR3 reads CASTGRDRSYNEQFF. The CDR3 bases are TGTGCCAGCACGGGCCGGGACAGATCCTACAATGAGCAGTTCTTC.

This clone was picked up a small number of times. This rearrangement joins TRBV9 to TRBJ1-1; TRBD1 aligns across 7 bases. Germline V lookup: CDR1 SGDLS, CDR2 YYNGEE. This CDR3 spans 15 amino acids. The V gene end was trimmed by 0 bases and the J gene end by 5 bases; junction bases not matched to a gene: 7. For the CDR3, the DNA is TGTGCCAGCAGCGTAGCTACAGGGGAAGGGACTGAAGCTTTCTTT. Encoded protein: CASSVATGEGTEAFF.

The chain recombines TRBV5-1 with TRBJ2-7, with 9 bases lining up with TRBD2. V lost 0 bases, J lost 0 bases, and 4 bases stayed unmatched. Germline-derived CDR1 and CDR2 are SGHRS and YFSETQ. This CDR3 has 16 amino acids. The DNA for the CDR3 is TGCGCCAGCAGCTTGGGACTAGCGGTAAACTCCTACGAGCAGTACTTC. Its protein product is CASSLGLAVNSYEQYF.

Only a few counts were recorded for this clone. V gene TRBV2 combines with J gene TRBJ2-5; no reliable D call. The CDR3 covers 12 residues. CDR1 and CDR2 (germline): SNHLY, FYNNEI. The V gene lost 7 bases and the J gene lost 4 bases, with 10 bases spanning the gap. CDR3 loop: CASTPRRETQYF. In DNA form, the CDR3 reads TGTGCCAGCACCCCTAGACGAGAGACCCAGTACTTC.